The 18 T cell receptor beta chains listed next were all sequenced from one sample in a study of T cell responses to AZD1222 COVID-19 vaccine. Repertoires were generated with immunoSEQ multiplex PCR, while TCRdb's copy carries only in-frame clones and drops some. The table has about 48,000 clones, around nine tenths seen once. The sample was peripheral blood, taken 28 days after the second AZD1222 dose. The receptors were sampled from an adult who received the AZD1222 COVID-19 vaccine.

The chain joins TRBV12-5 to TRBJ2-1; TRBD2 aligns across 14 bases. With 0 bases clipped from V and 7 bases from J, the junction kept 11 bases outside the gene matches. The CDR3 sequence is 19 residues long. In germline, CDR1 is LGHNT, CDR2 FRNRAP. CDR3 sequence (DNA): TGTGCTAGTGGTTTGGTCCCCACCCTGACTAGCGGGAGGGTGAATGAGCAGTTCTTC. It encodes CASGLVPTLTSGRVNEQFF.

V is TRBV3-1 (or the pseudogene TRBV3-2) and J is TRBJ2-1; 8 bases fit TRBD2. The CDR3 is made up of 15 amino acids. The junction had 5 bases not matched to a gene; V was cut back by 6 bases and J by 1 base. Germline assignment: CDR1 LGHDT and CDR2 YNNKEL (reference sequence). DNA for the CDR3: TGTGCCAGCAGTCCAACTAGCGGTTCCTACAATGAGCAGTTCTTC. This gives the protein CASSPTSGSYNEQFF.

The DNA of the CDR3 is TGTGCCAGCAGTTACGCACGGGGCGGGCGGTACACTGAAGCTTTCTTT. It encodes CASSYARGGRYTEAFF. J is TRBJ1-1 and V is TRBV6-5, with D possibly being TRBD1 (5 bases). The CDR3 is made up of 16 amino acids. CDR1 is MNHEY, CDR2 SVGAGI, per germline. The V gene lost 2 bases and the J gene lost 3 bases, with 16 bases spanning the gap.

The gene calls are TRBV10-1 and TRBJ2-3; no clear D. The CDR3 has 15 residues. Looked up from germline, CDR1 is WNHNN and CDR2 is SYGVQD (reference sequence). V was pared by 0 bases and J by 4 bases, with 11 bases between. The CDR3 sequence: CASSESGIGADTQYF. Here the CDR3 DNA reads TGCGCCAGCAGTGAGTCAGGGATCGGTGCAGATACGCAGTATTTT.

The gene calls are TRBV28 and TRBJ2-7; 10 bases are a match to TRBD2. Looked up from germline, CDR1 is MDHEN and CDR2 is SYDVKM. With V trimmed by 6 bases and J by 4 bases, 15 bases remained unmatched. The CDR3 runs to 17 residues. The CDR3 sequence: CASSLIRLASGSYEQYF. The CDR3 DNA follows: TGTGCCAGCAGCCTCATACGACTGGCTAGCGGGAGTTACGAGCAGTACTTC.

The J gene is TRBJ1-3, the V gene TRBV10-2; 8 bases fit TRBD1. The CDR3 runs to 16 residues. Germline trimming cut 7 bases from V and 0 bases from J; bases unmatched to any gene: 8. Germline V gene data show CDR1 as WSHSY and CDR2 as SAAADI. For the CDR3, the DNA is TGCGCCAGCACCCCCTGGGACAGGATCTCTGGAAACACCATATATTTT. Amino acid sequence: CASTPWDRISGNTIYF.

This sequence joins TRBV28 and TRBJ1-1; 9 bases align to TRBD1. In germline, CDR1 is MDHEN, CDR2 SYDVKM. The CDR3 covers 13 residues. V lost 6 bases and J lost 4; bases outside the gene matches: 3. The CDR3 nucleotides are TGTGCCAGCAGGCCGACAGGGGGCACTGAAGCTTTCTTT. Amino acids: CASRPTGGTEAFF.

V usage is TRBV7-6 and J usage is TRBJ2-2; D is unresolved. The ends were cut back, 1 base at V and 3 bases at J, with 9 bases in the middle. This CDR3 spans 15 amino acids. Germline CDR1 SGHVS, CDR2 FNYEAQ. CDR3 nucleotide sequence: TGTGCCAGCAGCTTAGATGAGACCCACACCGGGGAGCTGTTTTTT. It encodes CASSLDETHTGELFF.

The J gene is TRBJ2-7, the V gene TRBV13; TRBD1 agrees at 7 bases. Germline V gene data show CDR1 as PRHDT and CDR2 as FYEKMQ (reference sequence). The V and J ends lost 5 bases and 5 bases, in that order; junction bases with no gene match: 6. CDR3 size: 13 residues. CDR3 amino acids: CASSPRGGHEQYF. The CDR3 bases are TGTGCCAGCAGCCCCCGAGGGGGCCACGAGCAGTACTTC.

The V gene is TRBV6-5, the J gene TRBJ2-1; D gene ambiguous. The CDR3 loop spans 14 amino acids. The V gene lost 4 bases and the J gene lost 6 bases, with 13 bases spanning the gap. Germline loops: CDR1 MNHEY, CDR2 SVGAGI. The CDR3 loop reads CASSFGTVLNEQFF. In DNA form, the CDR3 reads TGTGCCAGCAGTTTTGGAACGGTTCTCAATGAGCAGTTCTTC.

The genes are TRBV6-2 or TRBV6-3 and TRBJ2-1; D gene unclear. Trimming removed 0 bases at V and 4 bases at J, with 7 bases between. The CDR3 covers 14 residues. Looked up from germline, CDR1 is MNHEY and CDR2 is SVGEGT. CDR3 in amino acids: CASSYSWNYNEQFF. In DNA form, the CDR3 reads TGTGCCAGCAGTTACTCGTGGAATTACAATGAGCAGTTCTTC.

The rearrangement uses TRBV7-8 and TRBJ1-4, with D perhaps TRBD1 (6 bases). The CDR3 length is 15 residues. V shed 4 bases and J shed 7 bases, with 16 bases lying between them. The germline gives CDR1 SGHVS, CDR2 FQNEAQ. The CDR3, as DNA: TGTGCCAGCAGCTCCTACAGGGTCGGGACTGAAAAACTGTTTTTT. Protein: CASSSYRVGTEKLFF.

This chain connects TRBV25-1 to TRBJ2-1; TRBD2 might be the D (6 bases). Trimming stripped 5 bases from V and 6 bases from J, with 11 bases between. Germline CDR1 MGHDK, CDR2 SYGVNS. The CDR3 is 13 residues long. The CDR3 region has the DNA TGTGCCAGCAGTCGAGCGGGCGGCAATGAGCAGTTCTTC. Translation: CASSRAGGNEQFF.

CDR3 region: CSPWVGLAGEDTGELFF. The CDR3 DNA is TGCAGCCCGTGGGTGGGACTAGCGGGAGAGGACACCGGGGAGCTGTTTTTT. The chain combines TRBV29-1 with TRBJ2-2; 14 bases match TRBD2. This CDR3 has 17 residues. With V trimmed by 8 bases and J by 3 bases, 11 bases remained unmatched. The germline CDR1 and CDR2 sequences are SQVTM and ANQGSEA.

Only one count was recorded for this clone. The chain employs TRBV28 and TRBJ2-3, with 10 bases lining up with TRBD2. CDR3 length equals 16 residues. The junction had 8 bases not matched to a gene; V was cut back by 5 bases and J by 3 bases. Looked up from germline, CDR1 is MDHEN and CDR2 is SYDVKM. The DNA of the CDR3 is TGTGCCAGCAGTGGGAGCGGGAGGGCCCGAACAGATACGCAGTATTTT. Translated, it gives CASSGSGRARTDTQYF.

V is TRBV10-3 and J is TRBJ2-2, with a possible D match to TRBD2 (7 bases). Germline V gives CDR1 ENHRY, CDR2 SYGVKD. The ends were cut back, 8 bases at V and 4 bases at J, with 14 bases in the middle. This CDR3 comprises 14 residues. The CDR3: CAIPGRGATGELFF. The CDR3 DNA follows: TGTGCCATCCCGGGGAGGGGGGCCACCGGGGAGCTGTTTTTT.

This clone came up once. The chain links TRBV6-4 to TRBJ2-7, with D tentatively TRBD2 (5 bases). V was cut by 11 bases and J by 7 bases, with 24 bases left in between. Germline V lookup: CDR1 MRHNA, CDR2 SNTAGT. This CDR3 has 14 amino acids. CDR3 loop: CASEKVGKAEEQYF. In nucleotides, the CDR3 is TGTGCCTCAGAGAAAGTCGGGAAAGCGGAGGAGCAGTACTTC.

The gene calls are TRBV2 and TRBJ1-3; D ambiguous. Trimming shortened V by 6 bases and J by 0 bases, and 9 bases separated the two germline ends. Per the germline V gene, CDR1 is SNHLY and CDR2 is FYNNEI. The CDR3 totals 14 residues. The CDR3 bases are TGTGCCAGCAGCCCCCGGGTCTCTGGAAACACCATATATTTT. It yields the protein CASSPRVSGNTIYF. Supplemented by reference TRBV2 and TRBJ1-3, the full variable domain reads EPEVTQTPSHQVTQMGQEVILRCVPISNHLYFYWYRQILGQKVEFLVSFYNNEISEKSEIFDDQFSVERPDGSNFTLKIRSTKLEDSAMYFCASSPRVSGNTIYFGEGSWLTVV.